In this sample, the clone carrying this T cell receptor (beta chain) turned up once. As yet, its antigen is unknown. The sample comes from a study of cytomegalovirus exposure and HLA in healthy donors. Turning to the study itself: Caucasian-associated ancestry cluster membership applied to under 85% of 300 to 450 genotyped donors. The study's findings and limits: In a later analysis, HLA-C alleles had the fewest associated TCRs, DRB1 alleles the most. CMV serostatus stood as the only immune exposure information on hand.

Germline values: CDR1 SGHNT, CDR2 YYREEE (reference sequence). Trimming took off 4 bases at V and 0 bases at J, with 16 bases between the two ends. CDR3 length equals 16 residues. This PCR relied on a set of 60 Vbeta primers and 13 Jbeta primers. Profiled with immunoSEQ multiplex PCR; TCRdb holds only in-frame clones, not every one. The sample has some 150,000 clones; approximately 80% are singletons. The chain combines TRBV5-4 with TRBJ2-5; maybe TRBD1 (6 bases). Sequences were obtained from PBMCs. This TCR derives from a woman aged 45-59 years in good health and CMV-seronegative. The CDR3 bases are TGTGCCAGCAGCCCTCGAGGGGGAGAGTACCAAGAGACCCAGTACTTC. Protein product: CASSPRGGEYQETQYF.